The sequence of this T cell receptor beta chain was determined in a study of T cells in localized non-small cell lung cancer. The CDR3 consists of 15 residues. The V and J ends lost 7 bases and 0 bases, in that order; junction bases with no gene match: 6. Looked up from germline, CDR1 is MNHEY and CDR2 is SVGAGI. As to this clone: The antigen is not known.

Whole-study findings and limits: Longer overall survival was associated with a higher density of T cells in the blood. Of the top 100 tumor clones, median 57 were in adjacent lung, approximately 30 among its top 100. T cell clonality was highest in uninvolved adjacent lung, above tumor.

Libraries were prepared by immunoSEQ multiplex PCR; TCRdb keeps only in-frame clonotypes and omits some of them. Among approximately 76,000 clones listed, approximately 80% were seen once. This sample comprised peripheral blood, obtained before any cancer treatment. The receptor comes from an older female donor with stage I lung adenocarcinoma. The J gene is TRBJ2-1, the V gene TRBV6-5; 7 bases match TRBD2. This CDR3 is CASTPGGSSYNEQFF. The CDR3 coding sequence is TGTGCCAGCACCCCGGGCGGGAGCTCCTACAATGAGCAGTTCTTC.